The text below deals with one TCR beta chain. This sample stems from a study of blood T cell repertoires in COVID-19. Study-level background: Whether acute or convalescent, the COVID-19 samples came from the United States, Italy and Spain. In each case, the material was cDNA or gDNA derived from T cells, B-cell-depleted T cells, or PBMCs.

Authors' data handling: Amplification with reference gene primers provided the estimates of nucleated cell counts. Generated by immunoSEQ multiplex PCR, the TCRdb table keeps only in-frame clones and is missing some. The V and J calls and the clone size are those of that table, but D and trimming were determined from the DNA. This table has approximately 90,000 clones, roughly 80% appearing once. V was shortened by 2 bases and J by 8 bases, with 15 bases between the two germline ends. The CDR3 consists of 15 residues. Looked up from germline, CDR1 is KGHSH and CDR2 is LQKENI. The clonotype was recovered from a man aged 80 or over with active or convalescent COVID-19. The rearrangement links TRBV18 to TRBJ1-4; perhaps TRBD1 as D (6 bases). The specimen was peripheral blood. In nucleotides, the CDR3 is TGTGCCAGCTCACCATCTAGGCGGGGGCAGGAAAAACTGTTTTTT. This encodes CASSPSRRGQEKLFF.